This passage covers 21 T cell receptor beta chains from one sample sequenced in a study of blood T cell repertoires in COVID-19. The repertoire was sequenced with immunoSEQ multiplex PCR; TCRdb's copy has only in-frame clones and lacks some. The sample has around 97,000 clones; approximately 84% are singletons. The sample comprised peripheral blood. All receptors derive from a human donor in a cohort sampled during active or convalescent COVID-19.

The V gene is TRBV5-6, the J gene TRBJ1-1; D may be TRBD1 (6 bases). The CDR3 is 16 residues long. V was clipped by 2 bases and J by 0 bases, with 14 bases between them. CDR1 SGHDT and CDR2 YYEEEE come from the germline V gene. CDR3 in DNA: TGTGCCAGCAGCTTTAAGACAGGCCAAATGAACACTGAAGCTTTCTTT. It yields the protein CASSFKTGQMNTEAFF.

CDR3 nucleotides: TGTGCCAGCAGTTCGACAGGGTCGGAGCAGCCCCAGCATTTT. It codes for CASSSTGSEQPQHF. The chain couples TRBV28 to TRBJ1-5; 7 positions agree with TRBD1. V shed 4 bases and J 7 bases; nucleotides not matched to a gene: 7. This CDR3 contains 14 residues. Germline CDR1 MDHEN, CDR2 SYDVKM.

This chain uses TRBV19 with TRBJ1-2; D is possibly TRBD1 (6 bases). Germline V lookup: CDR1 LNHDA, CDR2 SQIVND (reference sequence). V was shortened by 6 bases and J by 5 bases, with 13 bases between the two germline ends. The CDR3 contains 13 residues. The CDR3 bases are TGTGCCAGTAGGCTCCTACAGGGATATGGCTACACCTTC. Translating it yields CASRLLQGYGYTF.

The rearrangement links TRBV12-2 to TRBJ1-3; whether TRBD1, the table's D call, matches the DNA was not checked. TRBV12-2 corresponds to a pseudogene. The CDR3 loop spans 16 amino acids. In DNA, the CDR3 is TGTGCAAGTCGCTTCCGATGGGACAGGGGCATATACACCATATATTTT. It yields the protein CASRFRWDRGIYTIYF.

The CDR3 coding sequence is TGTGCCAGCAGTTACTCGTCCGGGGGTAACTATGGCTACACCTTC. It yields the protein CASSYSSGGNYGYTF. V usage is TRBV6-5 and J usage is TRBJ1-2; weak D call: TRBD1 (5 bases). This CDR3 comprises 15 residues. The germline CDR1 and CDR2 sequences are MNHEY and SVGAGI. The V end lost 0 bases, the J end lost 1 base, and 9 bases lay between the germline ends.

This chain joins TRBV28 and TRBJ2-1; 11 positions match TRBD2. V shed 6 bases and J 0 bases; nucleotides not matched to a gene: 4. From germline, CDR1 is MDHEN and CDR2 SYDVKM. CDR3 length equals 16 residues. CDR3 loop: CASSQLAGVSYNEQFF. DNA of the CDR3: TGTGCCAGCAGCCAACTAGCGGGGGTCTCCTACAATGAGCAGTTCTTC.

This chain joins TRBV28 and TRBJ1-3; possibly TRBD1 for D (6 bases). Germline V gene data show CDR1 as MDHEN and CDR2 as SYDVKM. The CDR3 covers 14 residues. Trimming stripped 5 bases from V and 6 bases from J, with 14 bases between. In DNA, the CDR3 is TGTGCCAGCAGTCCCAATGACAGGATAAACACCATATATTTT. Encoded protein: CASSPNDRINTIYF.

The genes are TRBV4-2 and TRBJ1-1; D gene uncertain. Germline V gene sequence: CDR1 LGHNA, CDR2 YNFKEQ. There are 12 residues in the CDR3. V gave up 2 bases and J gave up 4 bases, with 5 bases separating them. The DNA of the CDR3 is TGTGCCAGCAGCCAAACGGGCACTGAAGCTTTCTTT. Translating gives CASSQTGTEAFF.

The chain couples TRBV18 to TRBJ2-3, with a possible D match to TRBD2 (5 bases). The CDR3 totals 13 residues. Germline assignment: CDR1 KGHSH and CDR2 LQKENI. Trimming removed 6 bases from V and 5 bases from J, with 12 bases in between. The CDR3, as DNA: TGTGCCAGCTCGTCGGACTGGCTAGATACGCAGTATTTT. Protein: CASSSDWLDTQYF.

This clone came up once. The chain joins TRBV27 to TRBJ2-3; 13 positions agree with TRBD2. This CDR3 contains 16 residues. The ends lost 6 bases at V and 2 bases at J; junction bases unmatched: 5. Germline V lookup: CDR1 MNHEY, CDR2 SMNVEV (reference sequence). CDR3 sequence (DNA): TGTGCCAGCAGACGGACTAGCGGGGGAATCACAGATACGCAGTATTTT. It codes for CASRRTSGGITDTQYF.

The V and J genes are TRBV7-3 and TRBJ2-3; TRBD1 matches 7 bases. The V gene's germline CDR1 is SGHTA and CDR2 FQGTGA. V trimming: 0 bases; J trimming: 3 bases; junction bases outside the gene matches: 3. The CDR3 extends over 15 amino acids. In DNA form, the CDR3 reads TGTGCCAGCAGCTTAACGAGGGGGCCGACAGATACGCAGTATTTT. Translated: CASSLTRGPTDTQYF.

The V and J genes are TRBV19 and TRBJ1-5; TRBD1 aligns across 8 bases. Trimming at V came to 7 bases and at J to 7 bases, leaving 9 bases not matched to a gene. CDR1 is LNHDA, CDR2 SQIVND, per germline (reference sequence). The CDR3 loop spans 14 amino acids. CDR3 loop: CASTLTGARQPQHF. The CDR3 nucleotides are TGTGCCAGTACCCTGACAGGGGCTCGGCAGCCCCAGCATTTT.

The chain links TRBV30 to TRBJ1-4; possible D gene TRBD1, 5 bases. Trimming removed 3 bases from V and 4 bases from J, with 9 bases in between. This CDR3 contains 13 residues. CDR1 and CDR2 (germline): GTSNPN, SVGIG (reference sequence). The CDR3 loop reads CAWRVQVNEKLFF. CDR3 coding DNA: TGTGCCTGGAGGGTACAGGTTAATGAAAAACTGTTTTTT.

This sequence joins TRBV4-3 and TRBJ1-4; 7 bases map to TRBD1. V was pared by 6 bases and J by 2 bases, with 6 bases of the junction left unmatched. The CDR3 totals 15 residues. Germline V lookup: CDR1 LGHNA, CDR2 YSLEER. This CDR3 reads CASRPQGGTNEKLFF. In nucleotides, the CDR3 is TGCGCCAGCAGACCCCAGGGGGGTACTAATGAAAAACTGTTTTTT.

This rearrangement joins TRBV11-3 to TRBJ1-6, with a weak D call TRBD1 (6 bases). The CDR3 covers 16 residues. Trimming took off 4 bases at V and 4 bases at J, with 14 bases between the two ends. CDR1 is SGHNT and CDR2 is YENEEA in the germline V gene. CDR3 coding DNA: TGTGCCAGCAGCTCAAAACGGACAGCTTATAATTCACCCCTCCACTTT. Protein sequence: CASSSKRTAYNSPLHF. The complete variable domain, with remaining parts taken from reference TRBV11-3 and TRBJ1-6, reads EAGVVQSPRYKIIEKKQPVAFWCNPISGHNTLYWYLQNLGQGPELLIRYENEEAVDDSQLPKDRFSAERLKGVDSTLKIQPAELGDSAVYLCASSSKRTAYNSPLHFGNGTRLTVT.

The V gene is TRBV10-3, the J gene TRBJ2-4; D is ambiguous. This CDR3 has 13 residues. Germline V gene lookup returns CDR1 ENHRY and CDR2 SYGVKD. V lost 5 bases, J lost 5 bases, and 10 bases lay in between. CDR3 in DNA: TGTGCCATCAGTAGAAGCGCGGAAAACATTCAGTACTTC. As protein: CAISRSAENIQYF.

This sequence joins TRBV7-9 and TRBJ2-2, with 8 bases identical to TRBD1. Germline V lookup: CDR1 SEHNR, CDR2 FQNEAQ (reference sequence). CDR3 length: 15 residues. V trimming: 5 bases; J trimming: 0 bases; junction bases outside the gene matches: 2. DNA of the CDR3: TGTGCCAGCAGCCAGGGGGCCACGAACACCGGGGAGCTGTTTTTT. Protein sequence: CASSQGATNTGELFF.

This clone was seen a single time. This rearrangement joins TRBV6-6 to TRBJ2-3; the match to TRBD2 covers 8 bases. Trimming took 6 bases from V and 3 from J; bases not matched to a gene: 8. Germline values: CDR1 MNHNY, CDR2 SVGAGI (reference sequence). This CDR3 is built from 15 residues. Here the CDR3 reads CASRTGTRVTDTQYF. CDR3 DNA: TGTGCCAGCAGGACCGGGACTAGGGTTACAGATACGCAGTATTTT.

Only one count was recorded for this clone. As DNA, the CDR3 is TGTGCCAGCAGCTGGAGGTGGGGCACAGGGCTAACTACTTTCGGGGAGCTGTTTTTT. Amino acid sequence: CASSWRWGTGLTTFGELFF. This chain joins TRBV5-8 and TRBJ2-2, with D perhaps matching TRBD1 (6 bases). V lost 3 bases and J 7 bases, leaving 28 bases between the germline ends. Germline CDR1 and CDR2: SGHTS and YDEGEE. The CDR3 loop spans 19 amino acids.

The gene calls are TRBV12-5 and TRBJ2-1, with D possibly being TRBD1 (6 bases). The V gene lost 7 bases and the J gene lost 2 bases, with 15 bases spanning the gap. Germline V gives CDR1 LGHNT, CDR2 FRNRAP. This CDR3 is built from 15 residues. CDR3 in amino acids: CASALGQSTYNEQFF. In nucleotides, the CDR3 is TGTGCTAGTGCTCTCGGACAGAGTACCTACAATGAGCAGTTCTTC.

DNA for the CDR3: TGTGCCAGCAGGGTGGACTCAGAGGGCTACACCTTC. Translation gives CASRVDSEGYTF. This chain joins TRBV2 and TRBJ1-2; D unclear. Looked up from germline, CDR1 is SNHLY and CDR2 is FYNNEI. There are 12 residues in the CDR3. Trimming took 6 bases from V and 8 from J, leaving 13 bases between them.